The present T cell receptor (beta chain) was sequenced within a study of blood T cells in healthy people across ages. Study-wide results and caveats: Estimates drawn from one million T cells were deemed to understate diversity. Donor CMV infection status was unknown, possibly confounding age-related changes in expanded clonotypes. Both naive CD4+ cell counts and diversity were greater in long-lived donors than in aged donors. A strong correlation was seen between TCR beta diversity and naive T cell percentage.

The germline gives CDR1 MDHEN, CDR2 SYDVKM. CDR3 length: 16 amino acids. V lost 4 bases and J 4 bases, leaving 17 bases between the germline ends. Using a J-beta primer mix together with a sample-barcoded 5' primer, a second PCR was run for roughly 6 to 11 cycles. TCRdb used MiXCR to reprocess the 5' RACE reads, holding one entry per CDR3 protein. Among 1.5 million to 2 million distinct CDR3 sequences listed, around 48% were seen once. This clonotype came up a few times. The antigen is not known. The clonotype comes from a woman between 40 and 55 years old in good health. Sample: blood. The chain has TRBV28 and TRBJ2-1; D call uncertain. The CDR3 loop reads CASSSTGSKGYNEQFF. The CDR3 coding sequence is TGTGCCAGCAGTTCCACCGGCAGCAAAGGTTACAATGAGCAGTTCTTC.